The 20 T cell receptor beta chains below all came from one sample that was sequenced in a study of CD8 T cells in Susac syndrome. Random hexamers served to reverse transcribe roughly 0.45 to 1 ug RNA. TCRdb called the immunoSEQ multiplex PCR reads again in MiXCR, with one record for every CDR3 protein. The sample lists approximately 190,000 distinct CDR3 sequences; just under 95% were seen once. Sequencing was done on a sample of CD8+ T cells from PBMCs. Receptors originate from a human donor with Susac syndrome.

CDR3 sequence reads: CASSAGQGAYGYTF. Here the CDR3 DNA reads TGTGCCAGCAGCGCTGGACAGGGGGCCTATGGCTACACCTTC. The rearrangement uses TRBV9 and TRBJ1-2; 11 nucleotides align to TRBD1. Germline trimming cut 3 bases from V and 4 bases from J; bases unmatched to any gene: 2. Germline-derived CDR1 and CDR2 are SGDLS and YYNGEE. The CDR3 is made up of 14 amino acids.

CDR3 in DNA: TGCGCCAGCAGCTTGTTTCCCCAAGGGGAGGATTTACCTGAAGCTTTCTTT. Translation gives CASSLFPQGEDLPEAFF. This chain connects TRBV5-1 to TRBJ1-1; a weak D match, TRBD1 (5 bases). Germline V gene sequence: CDR1 SGHRS, CDR2 YFSETQ. Deletions cut 1 base from V and 6 bases from J, with 22 bases between. The CDR3 contains 17 residues.

CDR3 in amino acids: CASRDVVYNEQFF. CDR3 nucleotide sequence: TGTGCCAGCCGGGACGTCGTCTACAATGAGCAGTTCTTC. This rearrangement joins TRBV13 to TRBJ2-1; D tentatively fits TRBD1 or TRBD2 (5 bases each). V lost 8 bases and J lost 3, with 11 bases in between. This CDR3 spans 13 amino acids. Looked up from germline, CDR1 is PRHDT and CDR2 is FYEKMQ (reference sequence).

The chain employs TRBV18 and TRBJ2-2; D may be TRBD2 (6 bases). Germline CDR1 is KGHSH and CDR2 is LQKENI. With 0 bases removed from V and 1 base from J, the gap between germline ends came to 9 bases. The CDR3 totals 16 residues. This CDR3 is CASSPPREMNTGELFF. The CDR3 nucleotides are TGTGCCAGCTCACCACCGCGGGAAATGAACACCGGGGAGCTGTTTTTT.

The chain carries TRBV7-9 and TRBJ1-1; 9 nucleotides line up with TRBD1. Trimming cost V 1 base and J 6 bases; bases outside gene matches: 9. CDR1 is SEHNR and CDR2 is FQNEAQ in the germline V gene (reference sequence). The CDR3 length is 16 residues. The CDR3 coding sequence is TGTGCCAGCAGCTTAGGAGGGACAGGGCCGTTCGCTGAAGCTTTCTTT. Its protein is CASSLGGTGPFAEAFF.

Here the CDR3 reads CATSDLGRTEAAYEQYF. Written as DNA, the CDR3 is TGTGCCACCAGTGATTTGGGCAGGACCGAAGCAGCTTACGAGCAGTACTTC. The chain carries TRBV24-1 and TRBJ2-7; no firm D call. The germline gives CDR1 KGHDR, CDR2 SFDVKD. V was cut by 0 bases and J by 4 bases, with 18 bases left in between. The CDR3 totals 17 residues.

The rearrangement links TRBV5-1 to TRBJ1-2, with D uncertain. Germline CDR1 and CDR2: SGHRS and YFSETQ. Trimming took off 2 bases at V and 3 bases at J, with 8 bases between the two ends. The CDR3 has 13 amino acids. The CDR3 bases are TGCGCCAGCAGCTTCGCAGCAGACTATGGCTACACCTTC. Its translation is CASSFAADYGYTF.

The chain is built from TRBV3-1 and TRBJ2-1; tentative D call: TRBD2 (6 bases). Trimming took off 2 bases at V and 9 bases at J, with 14 bases between the two ends. The CDR3 is 14 residues long. The germline gives CDR1 LGHDT, CDR2 YNNKEL (reference sequence). The chain's CDR3 is CASSQPWAGGEQFF. Written as DNA, the CDR3 is TGTGCCAGCAGCCAACCTTGGGCCGGGGGTGAGCAGTTCTTC.

There are a few counts of this clonotype. This rearrangement joins TRBV5-1 to TRBJ1-2; 10 positions match TRBD1. The CDR3 has 15 amino acids. Germline trimming cut 4 bases from V and 1 base from J; bases unmatched to any gene: 4. From germline, CDR1 is SGHRS and CDR2 YFSETQ. The CDR3 spells CASSPWTGGNYGYTF. CDR3 DNA: TGCGCCAGCAGCCCGTGGACAGGGGGTAACTATGGCTACACCTTC.

The chain has TRBV19 and TRBJ2-5, with D perhaps assigned TRBD1 or TRBD2 (6 bases each). Germline loops: CDR1 LNHDA, CDR2 SQIVND (reference sequence). The CDR3 loop spans 12 amino acids. Trimming took off 9 bases at V and 5 bases at J, with 13 bases between the two ends. The DNA for the CDR3 is TGTGCCAGCAAGGGGGGCGGGGAGACCCAGTACTTC. Its translation: CASKGGGETQYF.

The V call is TRBV11-2, the J call TRBJ1-1, with 7 bases that match TRBD1. This CDR3 comprises 15 residues. The V gene's germline CDR1 is SGHAT and CDR2 FQNNGV. With 5 bases clipped from V and 0 bases from J, the junction kept 6 bases outside the gene matches. The CDR3 nucleotides are TGTGCCAGCAGCCCTAGGGGACAGATGAACACTGAAGCTTTCTTT. It encodes CASSPRGQMNTEAFF.

This clonotype was detected only once. V is TRBV6-1 and J is TRBJ2-3; D not resolved. The CDR3 is 10 amino acids. Germline V gene data show CDR1 as MNHNS and CDR2 as SASEGT. The V end was cut by 6 bases, the J end by 11 bases, with 9 bases between. CDR3 sequence (DNA): TGTGCCAGCAGCGGGCCCCGGCAGTATTTT. This translates into CASSGPRQYF.

The chain uses TRBV29-1 and TRBJ1-2; 10 bases align to TRBD1. The CDR3 runs 14 residues. Germline trimming cut 3 bases from V and 4 bases from J; bases unmatched to any gene: 5. Per germline, CDR1 SQVTM and CDR2 ANQGSEA. The CDR3 sequence: CSVESTGGGYGYTF. The CDR3 DNA follows: TGCAGCGTTGAGTCGACAGGGGGCGGCTATGGCTACACCTTC. Full variable domain (missing parts from reference TRBV29-1 and TRBJ1-2): SAVISQKPSRDICQRGTSLTIQCQVDSQVTMMFWYRQQPGQSLTLIATANQGSEATYESGFVIDKFPISRPNLTFSTLTVSNMSPEDSSIYLCSVESTGGGYGYTFGSGTRLTVV.

V usage is TRBV20-1 and J usage is TRBJ2-5; unclear D gene. Per the germline V gene, CDR1 is DFQATT and CDR2 is SNEGSKA (reference sequence). V was pared by 0 bases and J by 7 bases, with 6 bases between. The CDR3 loop spans 11 amino acids. The CDR3 DNA reads as TGCAGTGCTAGAGATTTCGGGACCCAGTACTTC. This translates into CSARDFGTQYF.

This clonotype was observed once. The chain links TRBV10-3 to TRBJ2-1, with 7 bases that match TRBD2. The CDR3 is 12 residues long. Trimming removed 10 bases from V and 10 bases from J; junction bases left unmatched: 10. Germline V gene sequence: CDR1 ENHRY, CDR2 SYGVKD. CDR3 amino acids: CATTSAQGEQFF. Here the CDR3 DNA reads TGTGCCACCACTAGCGCCCAAGGAGAGCAGTTCTTC.

The chain joins TRBV28 to TRBJ2-3; 10 positions agree with TRBD1. After removal of 6 bases from V and 5 bases from J, the junction contained 2 bases not matched to a gene. Germline V gene sequence: CDR1 MDHEN, CDR2 SYDVKM. This CDR3 spans 13 amino acids. DNA of the CDR3: TGTGCCAGCAGGACAGGGGGCATAGATACGCAGTATTTT. Protein sequence: CASRTGGIDTQYF.

This chain connects TRBV20-1 to TRBJ1-6, with D maybe TRBD1 (5 bases). Trimming stripped 4 bases from V and 10 bases from J, with 17 bases between. This CDR3 comprises 14 residues. CDR1 is DFQATT and CDR2 is SNEGSKA in the germline V gene (reference sequence). CDR3 sequence: CSATGVSGLSPLHF. CDR3 sequence (DNA): TGCAGTGCTACGGGGGTGTCGGGGTTATCACCCCTCCACTTT.

The chain combines TRBV15 with TRBJ2-3; 9 bases line up with TRBD2. V lost 1 base, J lost 5 bases, and 7 bases stayed unmatched. The CDR3 extends over 16 amino acids. Germline assignment: CDR1 LNHNV and CDR2 YYDKDF (reference sequence). DNA of the CDR3: TGTGCCACCAGCAGAGTTGGGCGGGGGGGTGGAGATACGCAGTATTTT. It codes for CATSRVGRGGGDTQYF.

The chain recombines TRBV9 with TRBJ2-3; D ambiguous. The CDR3 spans 13 residues. V lost 6 bases to trimming and J lost 4 bases, with 12 bases between them. Germline V gives CDR1 SGDLS, CDR2 YYNGEE. The CDR3 is CASKDSRADTQYF. Here the CDR3 DNA reads TGTGCCAGCAAGGATAGTCGTGCAGATACGCAGTATTTT.

The chain is built from TRBV4-1 and TRBJ2-3; 8 bases line up with TRBD2. V lost 1 base and J lost 1; bases outside the gene matches: 7. CDR1 is MGHRA, CDR2 YSYEKL, per germline. The CDR3 totals 17 residues. The CDR3 DNA reads as TGCGCCAGCAGCCAAGTTGGCCCAGCGGGGGGCACAGATACGCAGTATTTT. It is translated as CASSQVGPAGGTDTQYF.